This TCR beta chain was captured in a study of T cells in Graves' hyperthyroidism and ophthalmopathy. Findings and limits, study-wide: By a 13 V-J model, ophthalmopathy was set apart from stable hyperthyroidism. Clonotypes that were expanded in thyroid above 0.001 mostly appeared in blood too.

Graves' hyperthyroidism qualified as stable when ophthalmopathy did not progress within 18 months. PBMCs were sourced from approximately 9 ml fresh peripheral blood. CDR3 length: 15 residues. Germline V CDR1 and CDR2: SGHDN, FVKESK. Losses at the gene ends were 3 bases for V and 1 base for J; bases not matched to a gene: 4. This clonotype was recorded a few times. Its antigen is unidentified. There were TCR beta CDR3 regions amplified from RNA transcripts. The TCR CDR3 was amplified in a first-round RT-PCR using the HTBI primer set. Via MiXCR, TCRdb re-called the multiplex PCR reads, giving one row per CDR3 protein. Altogether about 760,000 distinct CDR3 sequences are present, just over 35% being singletons, with the ten largest covering less than 40%.

This TCR derives from a woman in her 40s with Graves' hyperthyroidism. Source material: blood. The chain couples TRBV14 to TRBJ1-1; 8 bases map to TRBD1. CDR3 sequence: CASSQTTGGNTEAFF. In DNA form, the CDR3 reads TGTGCCAGCAGCCAGACCACAGGGGGGAACACTGAAGCTTTCTTT.